This T cell receptor beta chain was sequenced during a study of cytomegalovirus exposure and HLA in healthy donors. Study-wide background: An early data release held around 80 million unique TCRs from HLA-typed donors.

PCR amplification relied on 60 Vbeta primers (plus 13 Jbeta primers). Clones were read by immunoSEQ multiplex PCR, and TCRdb kept only the in-frame ones, dropping some. The sample records approximately 170,000 clones, approximately 73% being singletons. On this clone: Its antigen is as yet unknown.

General study findings and limits: Many donors shared some public TCRs, even though most TCR sequences were rare. Highly shared variants forming one cluster were likely a sequencing artifact. There were a few CMV-associated chains whose specificity for CMV antigens was confirmed in vitro.

This TCR came from a woman aged 18-29 years in good health and CMV-seropositive. The sequenced sample consisted of PBMCs.

The CDR3 bases are TGCGCCAGCAGCTACCCGGACAGGGGGCGCTACGAGCAGTACTTC. Translation: CASSYPDRGRYEQYF. V gene TRBV5-1 combines with J gene TRBJ2-7; 11 bases align to TRBD1. CDR3 length: 15 amino acids. Looked up from germline, CDR1 is SGHRS and CDR2 is YFSETQ. J gave up 3 bases and V 3 bases, and 5 bases lay outside the gene matches.